This T cell receptor (beta chain) was obtained from a study of blood T cells in healthy people across ages. This clonotype was picked up a small number of times. No antigen is known for it. Primed by a sample-barcoded 5' primer and a J-beta primer mix, a second PCR proceeded for 7 to 11 cycles. Using its own MiXCR run on the 5' RACE reads, TCRdb lists one record per CDR3 protein. The table records roughly 560,000 distinct CDR3 sequences, about 24% of them present only once. The study, taken as a whole, reports: Observed TCR beta diversity per million T cells went down as age went up. This fall followed a roughly linear course with age.

In addition, the sample was reused for a study of T cells of mothers and their children.

Sequencing was performed on blood. The receptor was derived from a boy between 10 and 17 years old in good health.

DNA of the CDR3: TGTGCCAGCAGCGTAGAGGTGGGAGGATCTCCGAGCTCCTACAATGAGCAGTTCTTC. Amino acids: CASSVEVGGSPSSYNEQFF. V is TRBV9 and J is TRBJ2-1, with a possible D match to TRBD2 (6 bases). The CDR3 totals 19 residues. Germline lookup yields CDR1 SGDLS and CDR2 YYNGEE. Trimming shortened V by 0 bases and J by 0 bases, and 19 bases separated the two germline ends.